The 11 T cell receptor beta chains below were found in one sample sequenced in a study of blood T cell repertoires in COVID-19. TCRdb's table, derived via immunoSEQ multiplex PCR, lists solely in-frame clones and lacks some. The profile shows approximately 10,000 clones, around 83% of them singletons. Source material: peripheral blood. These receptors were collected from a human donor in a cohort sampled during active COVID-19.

CDR3 amino acids: CASSQDRGQGVRLANVLTF. The DNA for the CDR3 is TGTGCCAGCAGCCAAGATAGGGGCCAGGGGGTCCGCCTCGCCAACGTCCTGACTTTC. This chain joins TRBV3-1 (or the pseudogene TRBV3-2) and TRBJ2-6, with 7 bases identical to TRBD1. Trimming removed 0 bases from V and 7 bases from J; junction bases left unmatched: 15. Germline V gene data show CDR1 as LGHDT and CDR2 as YNNKEL (reference sequence). This CDR3 has 19 amino acids.

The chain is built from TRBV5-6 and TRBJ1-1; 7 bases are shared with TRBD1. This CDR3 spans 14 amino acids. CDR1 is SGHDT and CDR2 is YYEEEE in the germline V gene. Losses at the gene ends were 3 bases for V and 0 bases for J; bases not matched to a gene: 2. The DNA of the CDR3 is TGTGCCAGCAGCTCGACAGGGATGAACACTGAAGCTTTCTTT. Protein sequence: CASSSTGMNTEAFF.

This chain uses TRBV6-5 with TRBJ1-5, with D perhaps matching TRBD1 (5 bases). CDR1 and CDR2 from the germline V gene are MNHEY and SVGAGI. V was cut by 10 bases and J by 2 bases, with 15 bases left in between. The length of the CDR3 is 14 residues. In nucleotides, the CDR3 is TGTGCCACCTCTTTCGGGGGTGGCAATCAGCCCCAGCATTTT. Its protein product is CATSFGGGNQPQHF.

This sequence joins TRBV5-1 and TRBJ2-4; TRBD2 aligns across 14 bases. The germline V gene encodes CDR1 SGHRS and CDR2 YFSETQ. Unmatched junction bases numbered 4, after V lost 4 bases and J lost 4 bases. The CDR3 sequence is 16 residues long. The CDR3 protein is CASSLGTSGGKNIQYF. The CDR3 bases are TGCGCCAGCAGCCTAGGGACTAGCGGGGGTAAAAACATTCAGTACTTC.

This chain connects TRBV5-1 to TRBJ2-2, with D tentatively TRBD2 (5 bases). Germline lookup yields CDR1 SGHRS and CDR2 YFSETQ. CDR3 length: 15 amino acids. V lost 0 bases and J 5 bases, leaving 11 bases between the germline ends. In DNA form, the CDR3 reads TGCGCCAGCAGCTTGGACGGGGAAATGACCGGGGAGCTGTTTTTT. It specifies CASSLDGEMTGELFF.

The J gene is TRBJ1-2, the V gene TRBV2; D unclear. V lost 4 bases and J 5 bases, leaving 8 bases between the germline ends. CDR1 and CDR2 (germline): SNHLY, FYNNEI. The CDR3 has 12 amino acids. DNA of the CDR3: TGTGCCAGCAGTGTGAATAGTTATGGCTACACCTTC. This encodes CASSVNSYGYTF.

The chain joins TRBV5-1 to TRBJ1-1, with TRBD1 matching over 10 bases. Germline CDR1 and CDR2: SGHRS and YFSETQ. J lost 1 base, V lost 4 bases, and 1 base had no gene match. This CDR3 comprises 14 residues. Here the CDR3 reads CASSRDRGNTEAFF. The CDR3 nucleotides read TGCGCCAGCAGCCGGGACAGGGGGAACACTGAAGCTTTCTTT.

CDR3 DNA: TGTGCCAGCATTCTAGGGGGGGTTACGACAGCCACTGAAGCTTTCTTT. It yields the protein CASILGGVTTATEAFF. V gene TRBV11-2 combines with J gene TRBJ1-1, with D possibly TRBD1 on 6 matching bases. This CDR3 is 16 amino acids long. Germline CDR1 reads SGHAT; CDR2 reads FQNNGV. V was pared by 7 bases and J by 4 bases, with 22 bases between.

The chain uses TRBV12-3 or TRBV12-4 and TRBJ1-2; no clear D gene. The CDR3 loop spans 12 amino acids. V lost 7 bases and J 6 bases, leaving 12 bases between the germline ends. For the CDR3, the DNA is TGTGCCAGCACCCTCGGGGAACATGGCTACACCTTC. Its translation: CASTLGEHGYTF.

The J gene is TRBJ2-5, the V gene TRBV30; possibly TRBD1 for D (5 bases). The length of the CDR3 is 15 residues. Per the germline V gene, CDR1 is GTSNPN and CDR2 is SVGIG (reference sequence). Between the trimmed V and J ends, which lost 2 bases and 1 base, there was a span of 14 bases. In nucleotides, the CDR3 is TGTGCCTGGAGTTCCTGGTCGCAGGGCCAAGAGACCCAGTACTTC. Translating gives CAWSSWSQGQETQYF.

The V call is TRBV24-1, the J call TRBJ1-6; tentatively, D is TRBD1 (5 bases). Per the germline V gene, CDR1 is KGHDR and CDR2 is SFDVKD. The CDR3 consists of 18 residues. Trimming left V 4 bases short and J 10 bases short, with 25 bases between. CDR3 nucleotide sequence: TGTGCCACCAGTGAGACTAAGAGACCGGTCGGGGGGAACTCACCCCTCCACTTT. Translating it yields CATSETKRPVGGNSPLHF.